Presented here are 28 T cell receptor beta chains from one specimen sequenced in a study of blood T cell repertoires in COVID-19. Produced via immunoSEQ multiplex PCR; TCRdb's table is partial and in-frame only. The sample lists about 280,000 clones; 88% were seen once. The sequenced material came from PBMCs or T cells enriched from blood (not recorded which). The receptor source for this set is an older woman in a cohort exposed to, infected with or recovered from COVID-19 (not recorded which).

The J gene is TRBJ2-3, the V gene TRBV11-2, with D maybe TRBD2 (5 bases). V was clipped by 5 bases and J by 7 bases, with 13 bases between them. The CDR3 has 13 residues. The germline V gene has CDR1 SGHAT and CDR2 FQNNGV. Here the CDR3 reads CASSQGLQNTQYF. In nucleotides, the CDR3 is TGTGCCAGCAGCCAAGGACTTCAGAATACGCAGTATTTT.

This sequence joins TRBV5-1 and TRBJ2-7, with TRBD2 matching 9 bases. Trimming cost V 4 bases and J 0 bases; bases outside gene matches: 23. Germline V gene sequence: CDR1 SGHRS, CDR2 YFSETQ. The CDR3 totals 21 residues. The chain's CDR3 is CASSLGTGGKIAGDNSYEQYF. The CDR3 nucleotides are TGCGCCAGCAGCCTCGGTACAGGAGGTAAAATAGCGGGAGATAACTCCTACGAGCAGTACTTC.

The chain has TRBV30 and TRBJ1-2; 8 nucleotides agree with TRBD1. This CDR3 spans 16 amino acids. Germline CDR1 is GTSNPN and CDR2 is SVGIG (reference sequence). V gave up 0 bases and J gave up 3 bases; unmatched junction bases: 9. CDR3 in amino acids: CAWSVLGQGAYYGYTF. DNA of the CDR3: TGTGCCTGGAGTGTACTTGGGCAGGGGGCCTACTATGGCTACACCTTC.

This chain links TRBV13 with TRBJ2-7; 10 bases map to TRBD2. J lost 2 bases, V lost 2 bases, and 9 bases had no gene match. Germline loops: CDR1 PRHDT, CDR2 FYEKMQ (reference sequence). The CDR3 is 17 residues long. CDR3 region: CASSLSLAGVSAYEQYF. DNA for the CDR3: TGTGCCAGCAGCTTAAGCCTAGCGGGAGTTAGTGCCTACGAGCAGTACTTC.

The chain has TRBV5-1 and TRBJ2-7; 10 bases are shared with TRBD1. Germline-derived CDR1 and CDR2 are SGHRS and YFSETQ. The V gene end was trimmed by 1 base and the J gene end by 4 bases; junction bases not matched to a gene: 5. This CDR3 is 15 amino acids long. DNA of the CDR3: TGCGCCAGCAGCTTGTCCGGGACAGGGGTTTACGAGCAGTACTTC. Amino acids: CASSLSGTGVYEQYF.

V usage is TRBV5-1 and J usage is TRBJ2-5; the match to TRBD1 covers 9 bases. The CDR3 runs 15 residues. Germline CDR1 reads SGHRS; CDR2 reads YFSETQ. The J segment lost 4 bases and the V segment lost 6 bases, leaving 10 bases of the junction unmatched. CDR3 DNA sequence: TGCGCCAGCAACGCCGGGACAGGGAACCCAGAGACCCAGTACTTC. This encodes CASNAGTGNPETQYF.

This clone was seen only a few times. J is TRBJ1-6 and V is TRBV5-4; no firm D call. Looked up from germline, CDR1 is SGHNT and CDR2 is YYREEE (reference sequence). V lost 1 base and J 5 bases, leaving 10 bases between the germline ends. The CDR3 sequence is 15 residues long. The CDR3 spells CASSLRAGNNSPLHF. The CDR3 DNA is TGTGCCAGCAGCTTGAGGGCCGGGAATAATTCACCCCTCCACTTT. Full variable domain (outside the CDR3, taken from reference TRBV5-4 and TRBJ1-6): ETGVTQSPTHLIKTRGQQVTLRCSSQSGHNTVSWYQQALGQGPQFIFQYYREEENGRGNFPPRFSGLQFPNYSSELNVNALELDDSALYLCASSLRAGNNSPLHFGNGTRLTVT.

The chain employs TRBV29-1 and TRBJ2-7; D may be TRBD2 (6 bases). V lost 4 bases and J lost 1, with 11 bases in between. CDR1 and CDR2 (germline): SQVTM, ANQGSEA. The CDR3 totals 13 residues. The CDR3 loop is CSVGRRDSYEQYF. In DNA form, the CDR3 reads TGCAGCGTTGGGCGGCGGGATTCCTACGAGCAGTACTTC.

This rearrangement joins TRBV6-2 or TRBV6-3 to TRBJ2-5; 7 nucleotides agree with TRBD2. This CDR3 is built from 15 residues. Germline V lookup: CDR1 MNHEY, CDR2 SVGEGT. The V gene end was trimmed by 1 base and the J gene end by 5 bases; junction bases not matched to a gene: 7. The CDR3 coding sequence is TGTGCCAGCAGTTACTACCCGTGGGAGGGGGAGACCCAGTACTTC. Translating it yields CASSYYPWEGETQYF.

This clone has just a few counts. The chain has TRBV3-1 (or the pseudogene TRBV3-2) and TRBJ2-7, with D perhaps TRBD2 (6 bases). Germline loops: CDR1 LGHDT, CDR2 YNNKEL (reference sequence). The CDR3 runs to 11 residues. V was pared by 4 bases and J by 5 bases, with 6 bases between. CDR3 region: CASSPGDEQYF. CDR3 sequence (DNA): TGTGCCAGCAGCCCGGGGGACGAGCAGTACTTC.

The V gene is TRBV7-6, the J gene TRBJ1-4; 7 nucleotides line up with TRBD1. The CDR3 is made up of 15 amino acids. The V gene end was trimmed by 4 bases and the J gene end by 5 bases; junction bases not matched to a gene: 7. In germline, CDR1 is SGHVS, CDR2 FNYEAQ. As DNA, the CDR3 is TGTGCCAGCAGCTCGCGGACAGGCCTAAATGAAAAACTGTTTTTT. Translated, it gives CASSSRTGLNEKLFF.

The DNA of the CDR3 is TGTGCCAGCAGCCTGGTGGGAGGGGACGAGCAGTACTTC. Residues: CASSLVGGDEQYF. The rearrangement uses TRBV6-5 and TRBJ2-7; 7 positions agree with TRBD2. This CDR3 is built from 13 residues. Germline V gene data show CDR1 as MNHEY and CDR2 as SVGAGI. V was pared by 6 bases and J by 5 bases, with 7 bases of the junction left unmatched.

The chain carries TRBV6-5 and TRBJ1-3; maybe TRBD1 (6 bases). Germline V gene data show CDR1 as MNHEY and CDR2 as SVGAGI. The V and J ends lost 8 bases and 3 bases respectively, with 14 bases between them. The CDR3 is 14 amino acids. CDR3 DNA sequence: TGTGCCAGCTGCCGGGACACCCTTGGAAACACCATATATTTT. It yields the protein CASCRDTLGNTIYF.

This clone was seen only once. The chain joins TRBV4-1 to TRBJ2-2, with a possible D match to TRBD2 (6 bases). Germline V gives CDR1 MGHRA, CDR2 YSYEKL. The V end was cut by 1 base, the J end by 4 bases, with 13 bases between. This CDR3 comprises 16 residues. The CDR3 region is CASSQGTGRGTGELFF. CDR3 nucleotide sequence: TGCGCCAGCAGCCAAGGAACGGGGCGGGGCACCGGGGAGCTGTTTTTT.

The chain is built from TRBV4-2 and TRBJ2-1; D is possibly TRBD2 (6 bases). The ends were cut back, 1 base at V and 1 base at J, with 11 bases in the middle. Germline V gives CDR1 LGHNA, CDR2 YNFKEQ. The CDR3 contains 16 residues. The CDR3 loop is CASSQAGDSSYNEQFF. The CDR3 coding sequence is TGTGCCAGCAGCCAAGCGGGGGATTCATCCTACAATGAGCAGTTCTTC.

CDR3 DNA sequence: TGTGCCGGTGACAGAGCTGGAAACACCATATATTTT. Translated: CAGDRAGNTIYF. This rearrangement joins TRBV30 to TRBJ1-3; weak D call: TRBD1 (5 bases). Per germline, CDR1 GTSNPN and CDR2 SVGIG (reference sequence). This CDR3 has 12 amino acids. V lost 8 bases, J lost 2 bases, and 10 bases lay in between.

This chain connects TRBV18 to TRBJ2-2, with 8 bases lining up with TRBD1. The CDR3 extends over 15 amino acids. Trimming at V came to 3 bases and at J to 7 bases, leaving 7 bases not matched to a gene. Germline V gene sequence: CDR1 KGHSH, CDR2 LQKENI. CDR3 sequence: CASSPARGLIGELFF. As DNA, the CDR3 is TGTGCCAGCTCACCGGCCAGGGGGCTTATCGGGGAGCTGTTTTTT.

This chain connects TRBV15 to TRBJ1-1, with D perhaps matching TRBD1 (5 bases). The germline V gene has CDR1 LNHNV and CDR2 YYDKDF (reference sequence). Trimming shortened V by 7 bases and J by 8 bases, and 26 bases separated the two germline ends. The CDR3 contains 16 residues. The CDR3 nucleotides are TGTGCCACCACTCTCCTACCCGGGGGGAAGGGCCTAGAAGCTTTCTTT. This sequence encodes CATTLLPGGKGLEAFF.

This clone was recorded only once. The chain combines TRBV2 with TRBJ2-2, with TRBD2 as a possible D gene (5 bases). Trimming took off 8 bases at V and 5 bases at J, with 12 bases between the two ends. Germline-derived CDR1 and CDR2 are SNHLY and FYNNEI. The CDR3 covers 13 residues. The CDR3 nucleotides read TGTGCCAGCCTCCGGGATCGAACCGGGGAGCTGTTTTTT. This translates into CASLRDRTGELFF.

The J gene is TRBJ2-1, the V gene TRBV6-2 or TRBV6-3, with D perhaps matching TRBD2 (6 bases). Between the trimmed V and J ends, which lost 0 bases and 7 bases, there was a span of 13 bases. The CDR3 extends over 15 amino acids. From germline, CDR1 is MNHEY and CDR2 SVGEGT. CDR3 sequence reads: CASSYSPGSPNEQFF. The CDR3 DNA reads TGTGCCAGCAGTTACTCACCCGGGAGTCCTAATGAGCAGTTCTTC.

The CDR3 region is CASSSPQGVTHEQYF. The CDR3 DNA reads TGTGCCAGCAGTTCGCCCCAGGGGGTAACCCACGAGCAGTACTTC. V and J are TRBV28 and TRBJ2-7; TRBD1 matches at 7 bases. V dropped 4 bases and J dropped 5; count of bases not matched to a gene: 11. The germline V gene encodes CDR1 MDHEN and CDR2 SYDVKM. The CDR3 spans 15 residues. The whole variable domain, remainder taken from reference TRBV28 and TRBJ2-7, is DVKVTQSSRYLVKRTGEKVFLECVQDMDHENMFWYRQDPGLGLRLIYFSYDVKMKEKGDIPEGYSVSREKKERFSLILESASTNQTSMYLCASSSPQGVTHEQYFGPGTRLTVT.

V and J are TRBV6-5 and TRBJ2-7, with 7 bases matching TRBD2. Per the germline V gene, CDR1 is MNHEY and CDR2 is SVGAGI. CDR3 length: 13 amino acids. The V segment lost 6 bases and the J segment 6 bases; nucleotides outside the gene matches: 8. CDR3 sequence: CASSKKGGSEQYF. The CDR3 DNA reads TGTGCCAGCAGCAAAAAGGGAGGGTCCGAGCAGTACTTC.

The sample holds one count of this clone. The J gene is TRBJ1-5, the V gene TRBV24-1; 12 positions match TRBD1. Germline V gene lookup returns CDR1 KGHDR and CDR2 SFDVKD. The V and J ends lost 5 bases and 2 bases, in that order; junction bases with no gene match: 6. The CDR3 is 17 amino acids. The CDR3: CATSGGGQGARNQPQHF. CDR3 sequence (DNA): TGTGCCACCAGTGGGGGGGGACAGGGGGCTCGCAATCAGCCCCAGCATTTT.

This sequence joins TRBV28 and TRBJ2-7; 10 bases align to TRBD2. Unmatched junction bases numbered 5, after V lost 6 bases and J lost 0 bases. Germline assignment: CDR1 MDHEN and CDR2 SYDVKM. CDR3 size: 15 residues. The CDR3 spells CASSGASGSSYEQYF. CDR3 DNA: TGTGCCAGCAGCGGAGCTAGCGGGAGCTCCTACGAGCAGTACTTC.

The chain uses TRBV2 and TRBJ1-2; D remains unclear. V was trimmed by 5 bases and J by 0 bases, leaving 7 bases between them. This CDR3 has 13 residues. Germline CDR1 and CDR2: SNHLY and FYNNEI. The CDR3 DNA reads as TGTGCCAGCAGTTATTCCCCTAACTATGGCTACACCTTC. This encodes CASSYSPNYGYTF.

This sequence joins TRBV30 and TRBJ1-5; D uncertain. V shed 0 bases and J shed 4 bases, with 16 bases lying between them. This CDR3 contains 16 residues. Germline V gene data show CDR1 as GTSNPN and CDR2 as SVGIG (reference sequence). In DNA form, the CDR3 reads TGTGCCTGGAGTGTACGGAGAGGGTGGGAAAATCAGCCCCAGCATTTT. Protein product: CAWSVRRGWENQPQHF.

The J gene is TRBJ2-1, the V gene TRBV18, with D perhaps matching TRBD2 (6 bases). The germline gives CDR1 KGHSH, CDR2 LQKENI. Trimming removed 2 bases at V and 0 bases at J, with 8 bases between. The CDR3 consists of 15 residues. CDR3 nucleotides: TGTGCCAGCTCACCATCGGGAGCCTCCTACAATGAGCAGTTCTTC. Amino acid sequence: CASSPSGASYNEQFF.

The rearrangement links TRBV29-1 to TRBJ2-2, with 10 bases matching TRBD1. Looked up from germline, CDR1 is SQVTM and CDR2 is ANQGSEA. V lost 8 bases, J lost 5 bases, and 5 bases stayed unmatched. CDR3 length equals 13 residues. CDR3 nucleotide sequence: TGCAGCCACGGACAGGGGGGGACCGGGGAGCTGTTTTTT. It translates to CSHGQGGTGELFF.